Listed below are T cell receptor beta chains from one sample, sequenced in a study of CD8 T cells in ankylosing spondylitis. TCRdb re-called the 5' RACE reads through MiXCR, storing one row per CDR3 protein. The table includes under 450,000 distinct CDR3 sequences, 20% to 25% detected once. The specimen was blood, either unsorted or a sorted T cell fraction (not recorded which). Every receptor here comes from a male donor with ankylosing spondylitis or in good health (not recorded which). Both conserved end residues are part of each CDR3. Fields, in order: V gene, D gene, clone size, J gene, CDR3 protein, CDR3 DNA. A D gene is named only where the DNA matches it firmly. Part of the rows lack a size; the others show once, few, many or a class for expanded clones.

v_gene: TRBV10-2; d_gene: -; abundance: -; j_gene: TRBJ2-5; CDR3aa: CAAASGPSTDGIGETQYF; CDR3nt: TGCGCCGCCGCGAGCGGCCCCAGCACGGACGGTATTGGGGAGACCCAGTACTTC
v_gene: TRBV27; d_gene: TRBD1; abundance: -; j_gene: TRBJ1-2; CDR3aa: CASSSGQGNYGYTF; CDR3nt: TGTGCCAGCAGTTCCGGACAGGGGAACTATGGCTACACCTTC
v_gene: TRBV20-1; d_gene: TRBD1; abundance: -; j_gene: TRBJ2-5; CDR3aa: CSARLLGTGWGETQYF; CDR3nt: TGCAGTGCTAGGCTCCTCGGGACAGGGTGGGGAGAGACCCAGTACTTC
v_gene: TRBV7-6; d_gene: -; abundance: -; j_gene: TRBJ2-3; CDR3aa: CASSLGDSPTDTQYF; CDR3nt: TGTGCCAGCAGCTTAGGCGACTCGCCCACAGATACGCAGTATTTT
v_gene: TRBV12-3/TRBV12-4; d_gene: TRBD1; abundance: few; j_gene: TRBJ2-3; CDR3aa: CASTGQAAGQYF; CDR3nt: TGTGCCAGCACCGGACAGGCGGCCGGGCAGTATTTT
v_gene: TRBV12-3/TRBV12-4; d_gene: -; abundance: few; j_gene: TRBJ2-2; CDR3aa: CASSTRGVDTGELFF; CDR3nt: TGTGCCAGCAGTACTCGCGGGGTAGACACCGGGGAGCTGTTTTTT
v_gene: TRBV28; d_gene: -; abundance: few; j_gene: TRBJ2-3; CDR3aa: CASSSQGSPDTQYF; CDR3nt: TGTGCCAGCAGCTCACAGGGTTCTCCAGATACGCAGTATTTT
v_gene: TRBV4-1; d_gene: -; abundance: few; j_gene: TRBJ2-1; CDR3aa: CASSQAEDDQFF; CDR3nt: TGCGCCAGCAGCCAAGCGGAGGACGACCAGTTCTTC
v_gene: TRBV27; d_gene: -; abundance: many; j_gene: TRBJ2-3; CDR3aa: CASSGGLFTDTQYF; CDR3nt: TGTGCCAGCAGTGGGGGACTGTTCACAGATACGCAGTATTTT
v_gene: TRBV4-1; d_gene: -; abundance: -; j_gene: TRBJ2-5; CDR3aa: CASSQDEGREQETQYF; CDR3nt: TGCGCCAGCAGCCAAGATGAAGGCAGGGAGCAAGAGACCCAGTACTTC
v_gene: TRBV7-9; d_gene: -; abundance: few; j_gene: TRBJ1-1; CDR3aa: CASSLGPRGTFF; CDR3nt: TGTGCCAGCAGCTTAGGCCCTCGCGGAACTTTCTTT
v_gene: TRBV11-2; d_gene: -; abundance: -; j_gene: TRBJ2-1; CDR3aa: CASSFKGPWQGWNFEQFF; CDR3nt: TGTGCCAGCAGTTTTAAGGGCCCCTGGCAGGGATGGAACTTTGAGCAGTTCTTC
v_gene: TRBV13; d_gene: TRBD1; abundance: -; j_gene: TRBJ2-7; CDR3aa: CASSPNPGQGAQSGYF; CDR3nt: TGTGCCAGCAGTCCTAACCCGGGACAGGGGGCCCAGAGCGGGTACTTC
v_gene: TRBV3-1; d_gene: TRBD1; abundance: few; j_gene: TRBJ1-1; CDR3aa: CASSQAVPTGGGATEAFF; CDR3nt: TGTGCCAGCAGCCAAGCGGTTCCCACAGGGGGCGGTGCCACTGAAGCTTTCTTT
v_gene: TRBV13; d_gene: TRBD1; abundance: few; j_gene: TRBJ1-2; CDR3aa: CASSLGTGPFYGYTF; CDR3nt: TGTGCCAGCAGCCTAGGGACAGGGCCATTCTATGGCTACACCTTC
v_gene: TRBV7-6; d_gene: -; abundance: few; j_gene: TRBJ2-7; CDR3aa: CASSLYGADEQYF; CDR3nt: TGTGCCAGCAGCTTATACGGGGCTGACGAGCAGTACTTC
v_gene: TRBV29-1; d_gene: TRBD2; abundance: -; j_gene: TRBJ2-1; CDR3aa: CSVTVAGGLAYNEQFF; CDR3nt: TGCAGCGTCACCGTGGCGGGGGGGTTGGCCTACAATGAGCAGTTCTTC
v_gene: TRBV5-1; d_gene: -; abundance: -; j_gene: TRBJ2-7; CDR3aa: CASSYGLGDRGYEQYF; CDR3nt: TGCGCCAGCAGCTACGGGCTTGGTGATAGGGGCTACGAGCAGTACTTC
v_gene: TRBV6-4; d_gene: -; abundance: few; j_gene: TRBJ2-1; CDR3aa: CASSEQGEVNEQFF; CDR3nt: TGTGCCAGCAGTGAACAGGGAGAGGTCAATGAGCAGTTCTTC
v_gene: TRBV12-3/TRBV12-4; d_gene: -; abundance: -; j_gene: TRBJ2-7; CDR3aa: CASAESSYEQYF; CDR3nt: TGTGCCAGCGCGGAGAGCTCCTACGAGCAGTACTTC
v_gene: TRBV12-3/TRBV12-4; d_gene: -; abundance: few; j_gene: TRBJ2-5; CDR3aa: CASSLRSGPETQYF; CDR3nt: TGTGCCAGCAGTTTACGATCCGGACCAGAGACCCAGTACTTC
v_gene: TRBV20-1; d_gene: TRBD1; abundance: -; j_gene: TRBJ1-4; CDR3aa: CSAYRSQGGEKLFF; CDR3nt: TGCAGTGCTTACAGAAGCCAGGGGGGCGAAAAACTGTTTTTT
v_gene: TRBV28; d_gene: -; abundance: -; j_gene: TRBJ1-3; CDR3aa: CASSPGLNTIYF; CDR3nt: TGTGCCAGCAGTCCCGGATTAAACACCATATATTTT
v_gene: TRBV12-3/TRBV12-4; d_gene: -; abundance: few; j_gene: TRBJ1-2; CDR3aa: CASSLGVGGRYGYTF; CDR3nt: TGTGCCAGCAGTTTAGGAGTCGGGGGGAGGTATGGCTACACCTTC
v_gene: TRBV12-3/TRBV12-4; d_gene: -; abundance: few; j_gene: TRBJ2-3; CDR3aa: CASSQLWQLSTDTQYF; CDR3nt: TGTGCCAGCAGTCAGTTGTGGCAGCTGAGCACAGATACGCAGTATTTT
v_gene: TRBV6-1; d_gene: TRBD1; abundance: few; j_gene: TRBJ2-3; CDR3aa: CASSDPQGQSIYF; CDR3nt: TGTGCCAGCAGTGATCCTCAGGGACAGAGTATCTATTTT
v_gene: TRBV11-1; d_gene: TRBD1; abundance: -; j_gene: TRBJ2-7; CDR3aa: CASSGTDYEQYF; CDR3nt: TGTGCCAGCAGCGGGACAGACTACGAGCAGTACTTC